These 25 T cell receptor beta chains were sequenced from one sample in a study of cytomegalovirus exposure and HLA in healthy donors. The table came from immunoSEQ multiplex PCR; TCRdb's copy has only in-frame clones and leaves some out. The repertoire consists of 220,000 or so clones, with approximately 88% occurring once and the leading ten covering over 11%. The sample consisted of PBMCs. The receptors come from a woman under 40 in good health and CMV-seropositive.

This clone was found a few times. The chain has TRBV2 and TRBJ1-5; no reliable D call. V was pared by 2 bases and J by 3 bases, with 14 bases between. The CDR3 extends over 16 amino acids. Germline loops: CDR1 SNHLY, CDR2 FYNNEI. The DNA of the CDR3 is TGTGCCAGCAGTGAAATACACAGAGATCCCAATCAGCCCCAGCATTTT. Protein sequence: CASSEIHRDPNQPQHF.

The chain employs TRBV27 and TRBJ1-2; possibly TRBD1 for D (5 bases). This CDR3 is built from 13 residues. Germline-derived CDR1 and CDR2 are MNHEY and SMNVEV (reference sequence). Trimming took off 3 bases at V and 4 bases at J, with 9 bases between the two ends. This chain's CDR3 is CASSFRRGYGYTF. DNA for the CDR3: TGTGCCAGCAGTTTTCGTAGGGGCTATGGCTACACCTTC.

This clone was counted only a few times. The chain carries TRBV6-1 and TRBJ1-2, with 7 bases lining up with TRBD1. Germline assignment: CDR1 MNHNS and CDR2 SASEGT. The CDR3 length is 16 residues. J was trimmed by 6 bases and V by 4 bases; bases with no gene match: 14. The CDR3 reads CASSGPPDRVLDGYTF. CDR3 nucleotide sequence: TGTGCCAGCAGTGGTCCACCCGACAGGGTCCTTGATGGCTACACCTTC.

The rearrangement links TRBV9 to TRBJ2-2; 9 bases are shared with TRBD2. V shed 4 bases and J 3 bases; nucleotides not matched to a gene: 10. Germline CDR1 is SGDLS and CDR2 is YYNGEE. The CDR3 length is 17 residues. The chain's CDR3 is CASSPRSGRMDTGELFF. The CDR3 coding sequence is TGTGCCAGCAGCCCTCGTAGCGGGAGAATGGACACCGGGGAGCTGTTTTTT.

The V and J genes are TRBV10-3 and TRBJ1-2; weak D call: TRBD1 (5 bases). The CDR3 has 16 amino acids. The V gene lost 3 bases and the J gene lost 2 bases, with 16 bases spanning the gap. Germline CDR1 is ENHRY and CDR2 is SYGVKD. The chain's CDR3 is CAISDPRDRRNYGYTF. The CDR3 nucleotides read TGTGCCATCAGTGACCCCCGGGACCGGCGGAACTATGGCTACACCTTC.

CDR3 region: CASNFTGTENTEAFF. For the CDR3, the DNA is TGTGCCAGCAATTTTACAGGGACTGAGAACACTGAAGCTTTCTTT. The chain carries TRBV9 and TRBJ1-1; a possible D gene is TRBD1 (6 bases). The CDR3 loop spans 15 amino acids. V was cut by 6 bases and J by 1 base, with 16 bases left in between. The V gene's germline CDR1 is SGDLS and CDR2 YYNGEE.

The table lists this clone with a count of one. This same CDR3 is encoded by further DNA sequences in the sample. The V and J genes are TRBV5-1 and TRBJ2-7; no clear D gene. This CDR3 comprises 12 residues. V was pared by 0 bases and J by 4 bases, with 5 bases between. CDR1 and CDR2 (germline): SGHRS, YFSETQ. The CDR3 reads CASSLEGYEQYF. Written as DNA, the CDR3 is TGCGCCAGCAGCTTGGAGGGATACGAGCAGTACTTC.

The J gene is TRBJ2-7, the V gene TRBV27, with unresolved D. Germline CDR1 and CDR2: MNHEY and SMNVEV (reference sequence). V was cut by 3 bases and J by 10 bases, with 7 bases left in between. This CDR3 spans 10 amino acids. In DNA form, the CDR3 reads TGTGCCAGCAGTTTCCCCAAACAGTACTTC. It is translated as CASSFPKQYF.

The chain recombines TRBV4-2 with TRBJ1-1; TRBD1 agrees at 7 bases. The CDR3 runs 16 residues. CDR1 is LGHNA and CDR2 is YNFKEQ in the germline V gene. J lost 3 bases, V lost 3 bases, and 10 bases had no gene match. The DNA of the CDR3 is TGTGCCAGCAGCCACCGCACAGGGGCAAGGGACACTGAAGCTTTCTTT. The encoded protein is CASSHRTGARDTEAFF.

This sequence joins TRBV5-1 and TRBJ2-3; 7 bases are a match to TRBD1. Germline V lookup: CDR1 SGHRS, CDR2 YFSETQ. V shed 4 bases, J shed 0 bases, and the junction held 11 bases outside the gene matches. This CDR3 is 17 amino acids long. The CDR3 here is CASSGGQLIPSTDTQYF. CDR3 nucleotide sequence: TGCGCCAGCAGCGGGGGACAGCTAATTCCTAGCACAGATACGCAGTATTTT.

This clone appeared a single time. This chain connects TRBV6-5 to TRBJ2-5; D is perhaps TRBD1 (6 bases). CDR1 MNHEY and CDR2 SVGAGI come from the germline V gene. Trimming stripped 7 bases from V and 5 bases from J, with 8 bases between. This CDR3 is 11 amino acids long. The CDR3: CASTQGETQYF. CDR3 in DNA: TGTGCCAGCACCCAGGGGGAGACCCAGTACTTC.

This chain links TRBV7-3 with TRBJ2-7; 10 bases are a match to TRBD1. V was clipped by 5 bases and J by 8 bases; unmatched bases: 6. The CDR3 length is 13 residues. Per germline, CDR1 SGHTA and CDR2 FQGTGA. CDR3 DNA sequence: TGTGCCAGCAGCCCTGACAGGGGGCTGCAGCAGTACTTC. It codes for CASSPDRGLQQYF.

This sequence joins TRBV4-1 and TRBJ2-1; 9 bases match TRBD2. CDR1 MGHRA and CDR2 YSYEKL come from the germline V gene. This CDR3 comprises 13 residues. V lost 0 bases to trimming and J lost 16 bases; unmatched junction nucleotides: 7. Written as DNA, the CDR3 is TGCGCCAGCAGCCAAGAGGTTAGCGGGAGCCGATTCTTC. Encoded protein: CASSQEVSGSRFF.

The rearrangement uses TRBV27 and TRBJ1-5, with D unresolved. V shed 4 bases and J shed 2 bases, with 15 bases lying between them. Germline V gives CDR1 MNHEY, CDR2 SMNVEV (reference sequence). The CDR3 has 16 amino acids. CDR3 residues: CASSSSSVGGNQPQHF. The CDR3 DNA follows: TGTGCCAGCAGTTCCTCGAGTGTGGGTGGCAATCAGCCCCAGCATTTT.

The genes are TRBV6-5 and TRBJ2-1; tentatively, D is TRBD2 (6 bases). The CDR3 is 14 amino acids. Germline lookup yields CDR1 MNHEY and CDR2 SVGAGI. Trimming pared 6 bases from V and 8 bases from J, leaving 17 bases between. The CDR3 spells CASSTRTNPDEQFF. The CDR3 DNA follows: TGTGCCAGCAGCACGAGGACTAATCCGGATGAGCAGTTCTTC.

This clone appeared a single time. The V gene is TRBV30, the J gene TRBJ1-1; TRBD1 is a possible D gene (6 bases). The germline V and J ends were trimmed by 3 bases and 2 bases, with 25 bases remaining between them. The CDR3 is made up of 18 amino acids. The germline V gene encodes CDR1 GTSNPN and CDR2 SVGIG (reference sequence). The CDR3 here is CAWRGKFRGHLPNTEAFF. The DNA of the CDR3 is TGTGCCTGGAGGGGAAAATTCAGGGGCCACCTCCCCAACACTGAAGCTTTCTTT.

The table lists this clone with a few counts. The rearrangement uses TRBV18 and TRBJ2-5; a possible D gene is TRBD1 (6 bases). The ends were cut back, 1 base at V and 5 bases at J, with 14 bases in the middle. The CDR3 length is 15 residues. Germline lookup yields CDR1 KGHSH and CDR2 LQKENI. The CDR3 spells CASSPLRTDRETQYF. The CDR3 nucleotides are TGTGCCAGCTCACCACTACGGACAGATCGGGAGACCCAGTACTTC.

The CDR3 nucleotides are TGTGCCAGCAGCTCCGGGACTAGCGGGATTAACACCGGGGAGCTGTTTTTT. This sequence encodes CASSSGTSGINTGELFF. V is TRBV11-2 and J is TRBJ2-2, with 13 bases that match TRBD2. This CDR3 is built from 17 residues. After removal of 4 bases from V and 2 bases from J, the junction contained 4 bases not matched to a gene. CDR1 and CDR2 from the germline V gene are SGHAT and FQNNGV.

J is TRBJ1-5 and V is TRBV7-8; D may be TRBD1 (5 bases). The germline gives CDR1 SGHVS, CDR2 FQNEAQ. Trimming stripped 5 bases from V and 3 bases from J, with 14 bases between. This CDR3 contains 15 residues. In DNA form, the CDR3 reads TGTGCCAGCAGCCCATCCGGGGGACCCAATCAGCCCCAGCATTTT. Translated, it gives CASSPSGGPNQPQHF.

The chain recombines TRBV10-3 with TRBJ1-5, with 12 bases lining up with TRBD1. V was pared by 11 bases and J by 5 bases, with 7 bases of the junction left unmatched. Germline loops: CDR1 ENHRY, CDR2 SYGVKD. The CDR3 covers 14 residues. The CDR3, as DNA: TGTGCCTCATCAGGGACAGGGGGCGATCAGCCCCAGCATTTT. Translation gives CASSGTGGDQPQHF.

This sequence joins TRBV27 and TRBJ2-7; 13 bases line up with TRBD2. This CDR3 has 15 residues. The V segment lost 5 bases and the J segment 0 bases; nucleotides outside the gene matches: 1. Germline values: CDR1 MNHEY, CDR2 SMNVEV (reference sequence). In nucleotides, the CDR3 is TGTGCCAGCAGTCGGACTAGCGGGGGCTCCTACGAGCAGTACTTC. It codes for CASSRTSGGSYEQYF.

The rearrangement links TRBV6-1 to TRBJ2-1, with 7 bases matching TRBD2. With V trimmed by 3 bases and J by 9 bases, 5 bases remained unmatched. The CDR3 has 13 residues. CDR1 and CDR2 (germline): MNHNS, SASEGT. The CDR3 is CASSELAEGEQFF. For the CDR3, the DNA is TGTGCCAGCAGTGAGCTAGCGGAGGGTGAGCAGTTCTTC.

This CDR3 reads CASSEQGSKQFF. CDR3 in DNA: TGCGCCAGCAGTGAGCAGGGGAGTAAGCAGTTCTTC. The chain couples TRBV10-1 to TRBJ2-1, with D possibly being TRBD1 (6 bases). V was shortened by 2 bases and J by 11 bases, with 10 bases between the two germline ends. The CDR3 spans 12 residues. Germline loops: CDR1 WNHNN, CDR2 SYGVQD (reference sequence).

The table lists this clone with a few counts. Other nucleotide sequences from this sample produce the same CDR3. This chain links TRBV20-1 with TRBJ1-1; D is unclear. In germline, CDR1 is DFQATT, CDR2 SNEGSKA (reference sequence). CDR3 length: 11 amino acids. Trimming removed 5 bases at V and 1 base at J, with 5 bases between. The CDR3 loop reads CSAPSNTEAFF. DNA for the CDR3: TGCAGTGCTCCTTCGAACACTGAAGCTTTCTTT.

The chain links TRBV25-1 to TRBJ2-1; 11 nucleotides agree with TRBD2. Germline assignment: CDR1 MGHDK and CDR2 SYGVNS. V was pared by 5 bases and J by 6 bases, with 3 bases of the junction left unmatched. The CDR3 runs to 14 residues. CDR3 sequence reads: CASSRSGGGNEQFF. The CDR3 coding sequence is TGTGCCAGCAGTCGTAGCGGGGGGGGCAATGAGCAGTTCTTC. Variable domain in full (rest from reference TRBV25-1 and TRBJ2-1): EADIYQTPRYLVIGTGKKITLECSQTMGHDKMYWYQQDPGMELHLIHYSYGVNSTEKGDLSSESTVSRIRTEHFPLTLESARPSHTSQYLCASSRSGGGNEQFFGPGTRLTVL.